The rows below give T cell receptor beta chains drawn from one sample of a study of OX40 agonist ivuxolimab in advanced cancers. Sequenced by immunoSEQ multiplex PCR; TCRdb stores in-frame clones only, minus some. This sample has 80,000 or so clones; around 85% occur once, and the top ten carry 2.2%. This material consisted of CD4+ or CD8+ T cells sorted from blood, taken in a trial of the OX40 agonist ivuxolimab. The receptors come from an adult with an advanced solid tumor such as melanoma, head and neck, liver or kidney cancer. Both conserved end residues are part of each CDR3. D genes are given only for firm matches. Where a row states a size, it is once, few, many or the class of an expanded clone; other rows omit it.

>TRBV30|TRBD2|-|TRBJ2-7
TGTGCCTGGAGTGTATTTACACTAGCGGGAAACCCCCTCTCCTACGAGCAGTACTTC
CAWSVFTLAGNPLSYEQYF
>TRBV6-5|-|-|TRBJ2-3
TGTGCCAGCAGAATGACCGAACTTGCAGATACGCAGTATTTT
CASRMTELADTQYF
>TRBV4-3|-|-|TRBJ1-3
TGCGCCAGCAGCCAAGAAGAAGGGTGGGGAAACACCATATATTTT
CASSQEEGWGNTIYF
>TRBV5-4|-|-|TRBJ2-5
TGTGCCAGCAGCTTGGAAGGAGAGACCCAGTACTTC
CASSLEGETQYF
>TRBV18|-|-|TRBJ2-3
TGTGCCAGCTCACCAGCCACAGATACGCAGTATTTT
CASSPATDTQYF
>TRBV5-6|-|-|TRBJ1-3
TGTGCCAGCAGCTTGTACGGATATGGAAACACCATATATTTT
CASSLYGYGNTIYF
>TRBV6-6|-|few|TRBJ2-3
TGTGCCAGCAGCTGGGGACGGCAAGATACGCAGTATTTT
CASSWGRQDTQYF
>TRBV6-1|-|-|TRBJ1-5
TGTGCCAGCAGCCGACTGGGGAGCAATCAGCCCCAGCATTTT
CASSRLGSNQPQHF
>TRBV4-1|-|-|TRBJ1-1
TGCGCCAGCAGCCCCACTGCTACAGGGCGGACTGAAGCTTTCTTT
CASSPTATGRTEAFF
>TRBV7-2|-|-|TRBJ2-2
TGTGCCAGCAGCTTAGAAAGTAGTTCCATTGGCGGGGAGCTGTTTTTT
CASSLESSSIGGELFF
>TRBV6-6|-|-|TRBJ1-5
TGTGCCAGCAGTCGGCAGGGAGGAGACCAGCCCCAGCATTTT
CASSRQGGDQPQHF
>TRBV6-5|TRBD1|-|TRBJ1-2
TGTGCCAGCAGTTACTCGCAAACAGGGGTCTATGGCTACACCTTC
CASSYSQTGVYGYTF
>TRBV7-2|-|-|TRBJ2-2
TGTGCCAGCGTTAAGACTGCCGGGGAGCTGTTTTTT
CASVKTAGELFF
>TRBV10-3|-|-|TRBJ2-5
TGTGCCATCTCAGCACAGGCCAACCAAGAGACCCAGTACTTC
CAISAQANQETQYF
>TRBV7-3|TRBD2|-|TRBJ2-2
TGTGCCAGCAGGACTAGCGGGGTCACCGGGGAGCTGTTTTTT
CASRTSGVTGELFF
>TRBV4-1|-|-|TRBJ1-1
TGCGCCAGCAGCCAAGATCTGAGCGGGGCGCAGAACACTGAAGCTTTCTTT
CASSQDLSGAQNTEAFF
>TRBV10-1|-|-|TRBJ1-5
TGCGCCAGCAGTGCCATGGGAAATCAGCCCCAGCATTTT
CASSAMGNQPQHF
>TRBV28|-|-|TRBJ2-1
TGTGCCAGCAGTTTCTTTGCGAAAAATGAGCAGTTCTTC
CASSFFAKNEQFF
>TRBV5-4|-|-|TRBJ1-6
TGTGCCAGCAGCTTGGTAGGGGGTCAAATTTCACCCCTCCACTTT
CASSLVGGQISPLHF
>TRBV5-1|-|-|TRBJ2-5
TGCGCCAGCAGCTTGGGCCGAGGCCCTCTTGGGGCCCAGTACTTC
CASSLGRGPLGAQYF
>TRBV5-6|TRBD1|medium-sized|TRBJ1-3
TGTGCCAGCAGCGGACTGGACAGGGACCGAAACACCATATATTTT
CASSGLDRDRNTIYF
>TRBV15|-|-|TRBJ1-2
TGTGCCACCAGCAGCGACAGCTATGGCTACACCTTC
CATSSDSYGYTF
>TRBV30|-|-|TRBJ1-1
TGTGCCTGGAGTGTACGGTGGACTGAAGCTTTCTTT
CAWSVRWTEAFF
>TRBV19|-|-|TRBJ1-2
TGTGCCAGTAGTATAAGGGCACCCGATGGCTACACCTTC
CASSIRAPDGYTF
>TRBV28|TRBD1|-|TRBJ2-5
TGTGCCAGCAGTTTGGGACAGGGGACGGAGACCCAGTACTTC
CASSLGQGTETQYF
>TRBV6-5|-|-|TRBJ2-7
TGTGCCAGCAGTTACTTTAACGGGGGTGAGCAGTACTTC
CASSYFNGGEQYF
>TRBV30|-|few|TRBJ2-5
TGTGCCTGGAGCGCTTCCCCTAAACAGGTGGAGACCCAGTACTTC
CAWSASPKQVETQYF
>TRBV6-5|TRBD2|once|TRBJ2-5
TGTGCCAGCAGTTATCGGCTAGCGGGGGATTCGGAGACCCAGTACTTC
CASSYRLAGDSETQYF
>TRBV6-6|-|-|TRBJ2-5
TGTGCCAGCAGCGGGACTGAACCCCAGCAAGAGACCCAGTACTTC
CASSGTEPQQETQYF
>TRBV6-5|-|once|TRBJ2-5
TGTGCCAGCAGAAAGTCGGCCCAAGAGACCCAGTACTTC
CASRKSAQETQYF
>TRBV9|-|few|TRBJ1-2
TGTGCCAGCACCCCAGCCGGGCGAGGCTATGGCTACACCTTC
CASTPAGRGYGYTF
>TRBV2|-|-|TRBJ1-5
TGTGCCAGCAGGCTCAGTCAGCCCCAGCATTTT
CASRLSQPQHF
>TRBV2|TRBD1|-|TRBJ1-4
TGTGCCAGCAGTGAAACAGGGGCCCTTAATGAAAAACTGTTTTTT
CASSETGALNEKLFF
>TRBV7-3|TRBD1|-|TRBJ1-1
TGTGCCAGCAGCATTAACAGGGGGAGCACTGAAGCTTTCTTT
CASSINRGSTEAFF
>TRBV6-4|TRBD2|-|TRBJ2-1
TGTGCCAGCAGTGACCTTCTAGCGGGGGGGCCCGGTGAGCAGTTCTTC
CASSDLLAGGPGEQFF
>TRBV20-1|TRBD1|-|TRBJ2-5
TGCAGTGGGACAGGGGGAGAGACCCAGTACTTC
CSGTGGETQYF
>TRBV6-4|TRBD1|-|TRBJ2-1
TGTGCCAGCAGCCCACAGGGGGGAGTCAATGAGCAGTTCTTC
CASSPQGGVNEQFF
>TRBV6-4|-|-|TRBJ2-1
TGTGCCAGCAGTGCCTCGGGCAATGAGCAGTTCTTC
CASSASGNEQFF
>TRBV28|-|-|TRBJ2-7
TGTGCCAGCATCACTCGTAGGGGGACCTACGAGCAGTACTTC
CASITRRGTYEQYF
>TRBV7-9|TRBD1|-|TRBJ2-1
TGTGCCAGCAGCTTAATTGGGACAGGGGGCTTCAACAATGAGCAGTTCTTC
CASSLIGTGGFNNEQFF
>TRBV2|-|-|TRBJ2-5
TGTGCCAGCAGTGATTTAGCGAAGACCCAAGAGACCCAGTACTTC
CASSDLAKTQETQYF